Reported below is one T cell receptor (beta chain). The entry originates in a study of blood T cell repertoires in COVID-19. Across the whole study: COVID-19 samples from acute and convalescent phases originated in the United States, Italy and Spain. Sample material is recorded as cDNA or gDNA derived from T cells, B-cell-depleted T cells, or PBMCs.

Repertoires were generated with immunoSEQ multiplex PCR, while TCRdb's copy carries only in-frame clones and drops some. The table includes around 150,000 clones, approximately 86% detected once. CDR1 is SGDLS, CDR2 YYNGEE, per germline. This CDR3 has 13 residues. V dropped 4 bases and J dropped 3; count of bases not matched to a gene: 3. The gene calls are TRBV9 and TRBJ1-1; 7 positions match TRBD1. This TCR derives from a woman aged 40-49 years with COVID-19, enrolled during active disease. Sequencing was carried out using peripheral blood. The CDR3 sequence: CASSSQGHTEAFF. The CDR3, as DNA: TGTGCCAGCAGCTCACAGGGGCACACTGAAGCTTTCTTT.